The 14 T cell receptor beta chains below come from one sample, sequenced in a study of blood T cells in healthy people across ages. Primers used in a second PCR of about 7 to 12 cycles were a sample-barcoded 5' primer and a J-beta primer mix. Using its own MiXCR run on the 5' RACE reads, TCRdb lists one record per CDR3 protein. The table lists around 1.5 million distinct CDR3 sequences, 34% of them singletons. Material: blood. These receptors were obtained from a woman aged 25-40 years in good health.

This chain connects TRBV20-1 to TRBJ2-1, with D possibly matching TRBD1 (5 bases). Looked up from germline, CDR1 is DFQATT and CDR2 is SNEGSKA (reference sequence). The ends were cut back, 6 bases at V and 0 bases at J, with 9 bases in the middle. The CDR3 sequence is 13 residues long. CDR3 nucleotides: TGCAGTGCCCCGACAGCCTCCTACAATGAGCAGTTCTTC. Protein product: CSAPTASYNEQFF.

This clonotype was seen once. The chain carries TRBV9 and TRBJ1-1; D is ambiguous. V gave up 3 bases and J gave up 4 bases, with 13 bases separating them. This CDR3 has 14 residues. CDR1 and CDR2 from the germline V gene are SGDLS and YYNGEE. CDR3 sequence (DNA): TGTGCCAGCAGCGCCACGAGGTTCAGCACTGAAGCTTTCTTT. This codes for CASSATRFSTEAFF.

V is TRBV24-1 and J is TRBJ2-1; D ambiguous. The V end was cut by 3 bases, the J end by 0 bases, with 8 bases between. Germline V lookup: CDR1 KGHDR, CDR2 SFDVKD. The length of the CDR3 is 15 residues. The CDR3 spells CATSDTSGSYNEQFF. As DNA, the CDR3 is TGTGCCACCAGTGATACGTCGGGCTCCTACAATGAGCAGTTCTTC.

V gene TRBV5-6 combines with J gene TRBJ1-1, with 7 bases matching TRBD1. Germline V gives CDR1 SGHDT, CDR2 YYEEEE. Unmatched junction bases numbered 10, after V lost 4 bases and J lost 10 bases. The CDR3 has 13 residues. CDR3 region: CASSADRVEGAFF. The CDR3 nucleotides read TGTGCCAGCAGCGCCGACAGGGTTGAGGGAGCTTTCTTT.

CDR3 in DNA: TGCAGCGTCCGGACAGGGGGCAACAATTCACCCCTCCACTTT. Amino acid sequence: CSVRTGGNNSPLHF. J is TRBJ1-6 and V is TRBV29-1; TRBD1 matches 11 bases. This CDR3 is 14 amino acids long. The V gene's germline CDR1 is SQVTM and CDR2 ANQGSEA. Unmatched junction bases numbered 5, after V lost 6 bases and J lost 7 bases.

The CDR3 sequence: CASSDGREVYNEQFF. The CDR3 DNA reads as TGCGCCAGCAGTGACGGCAGGGAGGTTTACAATGAGCAGTTCTTC. The genes are TRBV10-2 and TRBJ2-1, with a weak D call TRBD2 (6 bases). From germline, CDR1 is WSHSY and CDR2 SAAADI. Trimming left V 3 bases short and J 4 bases short, with 13 bases between. CDR3 length: 15 residues.

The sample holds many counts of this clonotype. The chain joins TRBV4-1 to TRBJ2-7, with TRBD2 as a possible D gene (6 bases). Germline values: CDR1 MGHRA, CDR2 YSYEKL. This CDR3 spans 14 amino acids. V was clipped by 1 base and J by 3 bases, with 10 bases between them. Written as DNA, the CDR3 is TGCGCCAGCAGCCAAGTTCCTAGCGACTACGAGCAGTACTTC. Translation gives CASSQVPSDYEQYF.

The CDR3 here is CASSPRTGGSETQYF. The CDR3 DNA is TGTGCCAGCAGCCCAAGGACAGGGGGCAGCGAGACCCAGTACTTC. The J gene is TRBJ2-5, the V gene TRBV13, with 11 bases matching TRBD1. The germline CDR1 and CDR2 sequences are PRHDT and FYEKMQ (reference sequence). This CDR3 has 15 residues. The trim removed 5 bases at V and 5 bases at J, leaving 7 bases unmatched.

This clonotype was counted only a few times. In DNA form, the CDR3 reads TGCAGTGCCCGGACTAGCGGGAGTACCCAGTACTTC. Translation: CSARTSGSTQYF. The chain combines TRBV20-1 with TRBJ2-7; 13 bases are shared with TRBD2. This CDR3 contains 12 residues. V lost 6 bases and J lost 10; bases outside the gene matches: 6. Germline assignment: CDR1 DFQATT and CDR2 SNEGSKA (reference sequence).

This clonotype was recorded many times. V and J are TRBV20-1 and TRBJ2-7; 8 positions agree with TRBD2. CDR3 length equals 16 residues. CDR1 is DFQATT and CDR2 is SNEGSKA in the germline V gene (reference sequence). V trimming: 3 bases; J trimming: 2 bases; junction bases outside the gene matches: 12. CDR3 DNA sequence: TGCAGTGCTAGGGGGCTAGCGGGCACTGATGCCTACGAGCAGTACTTC. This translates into CSARGLAGTDAYEQYF.

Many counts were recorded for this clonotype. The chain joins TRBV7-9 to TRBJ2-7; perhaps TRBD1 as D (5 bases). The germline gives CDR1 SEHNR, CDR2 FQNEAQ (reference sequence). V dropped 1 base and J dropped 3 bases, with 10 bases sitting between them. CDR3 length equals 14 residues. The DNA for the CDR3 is TGTGCCAGCAGCTTAGGACAGACCATCTACGAGCAGTACTTC. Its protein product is CASSLGQTIYEQYF.

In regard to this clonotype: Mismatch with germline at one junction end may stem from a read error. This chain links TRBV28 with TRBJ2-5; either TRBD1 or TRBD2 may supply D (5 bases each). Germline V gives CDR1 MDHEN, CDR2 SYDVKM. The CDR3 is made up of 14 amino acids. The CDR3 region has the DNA TGTGCCACCAAACTACCCGGGACCCAAGGGACCCAGTACTTC. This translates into CATKLPGTQGTQYF.

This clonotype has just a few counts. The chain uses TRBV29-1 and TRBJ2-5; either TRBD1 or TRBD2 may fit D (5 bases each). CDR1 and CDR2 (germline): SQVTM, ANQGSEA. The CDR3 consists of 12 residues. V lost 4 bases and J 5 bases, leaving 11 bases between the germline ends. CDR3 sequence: CSVAWGSETQYF. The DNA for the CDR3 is TGCAGCGTTGCGTGGGGGTCGGAGACCCAGTACTTC. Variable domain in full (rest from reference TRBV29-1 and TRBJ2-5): SAVISQKPSRDICQRGTSLTIQCQVDSQVTMMFWYRQQPGQSLTLIATANQGSEATYESGFVIDKFPISRPNLTFSTLTVSNMSPEDSSIYLCSVAWGSETQYFGPGTRLLVL.

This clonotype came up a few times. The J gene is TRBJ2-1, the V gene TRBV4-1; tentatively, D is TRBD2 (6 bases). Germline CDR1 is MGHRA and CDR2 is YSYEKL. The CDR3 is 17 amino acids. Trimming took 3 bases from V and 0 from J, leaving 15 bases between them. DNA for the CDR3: TGCGCCAGCAGCCAGACCACTAGCATCCGCTCCTACAATGAGCAGTTCTTC. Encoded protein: CASSQTTSIRSYNEQFF.